This T cell receptor beta chain was identified during a study of CD8+ T cells in alopecia areata. The CDR3 is made up of 13 amino acids. V lost 6 bases, J lost 4 bases, and 5 bases stayed unmatched. The V gene's germline CDR1 is SQVTM and CDR2 ANQGSEA. There are a few counts of this clone. Sequencing used cDNA as its template, made by extracting RNA and reverse transcribing it. The assay was immunoSEQ multiplex PCR, and TCRdb's table has in-frame clones only and misses some. This sample has tens of thousands of clones; over 25% occur once, and the top ten carry about 15%. Treatment described: oral pan-JAK inhibitor, 5-10 mg twice daily.

The chain links TRBV29-1 to TRBJ2-5; 10 nucleotides line up with TRBD2. The sequencing used CD8+ T cells sorted from blood, collected at week 4, from a patient treated with tofacitinib. The receptor was isolated from a human donor with alopecia areata. CDR3 in amino acids: CSVLAGGGETQYF. CDR3 coding DNA: TGCAGCGTCTTAGCGGGAGGAGGAGAGACCCAGTACTTC.